Detailed here is one T cell receptor (beta chain). No antigen is known for it. Paired alpha-beta TCRs of CD8+ T cells were analyzed by expanded emulsion RT-PCR. The sample is drawn from a study of T cell repertoires in breast cancer. Study overall: The approximately 20 tumors were mostly ER+/PR+. Healthy controls: nine donors. Samples averaged about 500,000 sequences and approximately 9.9 reads per cell.

The study's findings and limits: Different nucleotide sequences encoded the shared TCRs, suggesting antigen-driven expansion.

Between the trimmed V and J ends, which lost 3 bases and 0 bases, there was a span of 12 bases. The CDR3 is 16 amino acids. The germline V gene has CDR1 KGHSH and CDR2 LQKENI. Unpaired genes were suppressed by blocking oligonucleotides during a second nested PCR. TCRdb used MiXCR to reprocess the emulsion pairing reads, holding one entry per CDR3 protein. The sample holds about 40,000 distinct CDR3 sequences; around 45% are singletons and the top ten take approximately 62%. The genes are TRBV18 and TRBJ1-3, with D perhaps TRBD1 (6 bases). Material for sequencing was CD8+ T cells. The clonotype originates from a pool of human donors with breast cancer or a healthy control (not recorded which). In nucleotides, the CDR3 is TGTGCCAGCTCACCGTCCGGGGGGCTCTCTGGAAACACCATATATTTT. Translated, it gives CASSPSGGLSGNTIYF.